A selection of T cell receptor beta chains follows, all from one sample in a study of blood T cell repertoires in COVID-19. The protocol was immunoSEQ multiplex PCR, while the TCRdb copy is restricted to in-frame clones and leaves out a portion. The sample lists about 260,000 clones; approximately 79% were seen once. The sequencing input was PBMCs or T cells enriched from blood (not recorded which). These receptors originate from a young man with acute COVID-19. CDR3s include the opening cysteine and the closing phenylalanine or tryptophan. Not every row has a clone size; where given, it reads once, few, many or a size class.

.,TRBJ2-3,TRBV7-2,CASSSEPGLTTDTQYF
.,TRBJ2-1,TRBV11-1,CASSTRLGGEQFF
once,TRBJ2-1,TRBV6-2/TRBV6-3,CASSSILTGTRSVDEQFF
.,TRBJ1-1,TRBV10-1,CASSEFTGLPNTEAFF
few,TRBJ1-5,TRBV2,CASTPEAVSPQHF
.,TRBJ1-1,TRBV5-1,CASSEAAGGILSAEAFF
.,TRBJ1-1,TRBV2,CASSRGISGTEAFF
.,TRBJ1-2,TRBV9,CASSRGQNYGYTF
.,TRBJ2-5,TRBV11-2,CASSLGGDRVAQYF
.,TRBJ1-3,TRBV5-4,CASSLELAGNTIYF
few,TRBJ2-6,TRBV29-1,CSVAGSGANVLTF
.,TRBJ2-1,TRBV7-9,CASSKRQALAYNEQFF
.,TRBJ1-4,TRBV2,CASMLQGALLNEKLFF
.,TRBJ2-1,TRBV21-1,CASSKSLAGVDEQFF
.,TRBJ2-1,TRBV20-1,CSARSEWEQFF
.,TRBJ2-2,TRBV4-3,CASSQEAGGNTGELFF
.,TRBJ1-1,TRBV4-1,CASSQGGRRNTEAFF
.,TRBJ1-6,TRBV10-1,CASSPDRASPLHF
few,TRBJ1-2,TRBV28,CASSLSVNGYTF
.,TRBJ1-2,TRBV19,CASSIGTDYGYTF
.,TRBJ2-1,TRBV3-1/TRBV3-2,CASSRDRNEQFF
many,TRBJ1-2,TRBV6-5,CASSIFAGGNGYTF
few,TRBJ2-2,TRBV10-2,CASSPGLGPGELFF
.,TRBJ1-6,TRBV12-3/TRBV12-4,CASSGQGNSPLHF
.,TRBJ1-1,TRBV9,CASSASIQGHMNTEAFF
.,TRBJ2-1,TRBV19,CASNVRGLVTGWGSYNEQFF
.,TRBJ2-2,TRBV15,CATRSSPPNTGELFF
.,TRBJ2-5,TRBV23-1,CASSEQGDGETQYF
.,TRBJ2-6,TRBV6-5,CATLTGSGANVLTF
once,TRBJ1-2,TRBV20-1,CSASPGGDNYGYTF
.,TRBJ2-6,TRBV12-3/TRBV12-4,CASSRRQVDVLTF
.,TRBJ1-5,TRBV12-3/TRBV12-4,CASSTAGRQPQHF